The 29 T cell receptor beta chains listed next were all sequenced from one sample in a study of blood T cells in healthy people across ages. With a J-beta primer mix and a sample-barcoded 5' primer, a second PCR ran about 7 to 11 cycles. TCRdb reprocessed the 5' RACE reads via MiXCR and lists one record per CDR3 protein. This sample yields about a million distinct CDR3 sequences, of which roughly 50% are seen a single time; about 20% belongs to the top ten. Sequences were obtained from blood. The receptors here all came from a woman aged 55-70 years in good health.

Remarks on this clonotype: The junction shows a germline mismatch at one end, possibly a read error. The rearrangement uses TRBV12-3 or TRBV12-4 and TRBJ2-4; 7 positions match TRBD2. The end of the DNA aligns better with TRBJ2-5, so the J call may be wrong. The CDR3 runs 15 residues. CDR3 DNA sequence: TGTGCCTGCAGTCTTGCGGGGAGGGCCTCAGAGACCCAGTACTTC. Its protein product is CACSLAGRASETQYF.

This chain uses TRBV6-2 or TRBV6-3 with TRBJ1-2; D is unclear. The CDR3 has 14 residues. V was pared by 5 bases and J by 4 bases, with 14 bases between. Germline V gene lookup returns CDR1 MNHEY and CDR2 SVGEGT. The CDR3 is CASSVTSSSYGYTF. CDR3 DNA sequence: TGTGCCAGCAGTGTTACTTCTTCCAGCTATGGCTACACCTTC.

The rearrangement links TRBV20-1 to TRBJ2-7; 8 positions match TRBD2. Unmatched junction bases numbered 13, after V lost 5 bases and J lost 4 bases. Germline CDR1 and CDR2: DFQATT and SNEGSKA (reference sequence). The CDR3 is made up of 15 amino acids. CDR3 residues: CSAGIPGTRRYEQYF. In DNA form, the CDR3 reads TGCAGTGCTGGAATCCCCGGGACTAGGCGTTACGAGCAGTACTTC.

This clonotype has a handful of counts. The chain links TRBV28 to TRBJ1-5; TRBD1 aligns across 7 bases. Unmatched junction bases numbered 10, after V lost 6 bases and J lost 5 bases. This CDR3 has 15 amino acids. CDR1 and CDR2 from the germline V gene are MDHEN and SYDVKM. CDR3 in DNA: TGTGCCAGCAGGCATTACAGGGGAAAGGATCAGCCCCAGCATTTT. It codes for CASRHYRGKDQPQHF.

Of note for this clonotype: One junction end does not reproduce the germline sequence, and a read error may be involved. This chain connects TRBV12-3 or TRBV12-4 to TRBJ2-1; 9 bases map to TRBD1. This CDR3 is built from 14 residues. CDR3 nucleotides: TGTGCCAGCACGGGGACAGGGTCCTGCAATGAGCAGTTCTTC. As protein: CASTGTGSCNEQFF.

This clonotype has only a few counts. The V and J genes are TRBV18 and TRBJ1-5; D unresolved. CDR3 length: 13 residues. Trimming took off 2 bases at V and 5 bases at J, with 7 bases between the two ends. Germline V gives CDR1 KGHSH, CDR2 LQKENI. CDR3 sequence reads: CASSPDQDQPQHF. As DNA, the CDR3 is TGTGCCAGCTCACCAGACCAGGATCAGCCCCAGCATTTT.

This clonotype has ten or more counts. V gene TRBV29-1 combines with J gene TRBJ2-7; 11 bases fit TRBD2. After removal of 4 bases from V and 6 bases from J, the junction contained 8 bases not matched to a gene. The V gene's germline CDR1 is SQVTM and CDR2 ANQGSEA. This CDR3 contains 14 residues. CDR3 loop: CSVVVTSGNLEQYF. DNA for the CDR3: TGCAGCGTTGTGGTGACTAGCGGGAATCTCGAGCAGTACTTC.

This clonotype was seen more than once but under ten times. The chain has TRBV10-3 and TRBJ2-7, with 8 bases identical to TRBD2. The CDR3 loop spans 14 amino acids. The germline V gene encodes CDR1 ENHRY and CDR2 SYGVKD. V lost 4 bases and J lost 2; bases outside the gene matches: 4. In DNA, the CDR3 is TGTGCCATCAGTGGAGCGGGAGACCCCTACGAGCAGTACTTC. Residues: CAISGAGDPYEQYF.

V is TRBV11-2 and J is TRBJ1-6, with 7 bases identical to TRBD1. In germline, CDR1 is SGHAT, CDR2 FQNNGV. The V segment lost 5 bases and the J segment 9 bases; nucleotides outside the gene matches: 10. This CDR3 spans 15 amino acids. CDR3 nucleotides: TGTGCCAGCAGCGGGGTGACAGGGAAGATTTCACCCCTCCACTTT. Protein sequence: CASSGVTGKISPLHF.

This chain uses TRBV6-5 with TRBJ2-7, with TRBD2 matching over 7 bases. The DNA matches TRBJ2-5 better at its end, which makes the J call doubtful. Germline V gene lookup returns CDR1 MNHEY and CDR2 SVGAGI. CDR3 length: 15 residues. The CDR3 DNA follows: TGTGCCAGCAGTATGACTAGCCGAGCTGAGCAGACCCAGTACTTC. It translates to CASSMTSRAEQTQYF.

The chain recombines TRBV19 with TRBJ1-2; D may be TRBD1 (5 bases). This CDR3 is 15 amino acids long. Trimming took off 3 bases at V and 2 bases at J, with 13 bases between the two ends. Germline-derived CDR1 and CDR2 are LNHDA and SQIVND (reference sequence). DNA for the CDR3: TGTGCCAGTAGTATTTCGGCGGGACTCAACTATGGCTACACCTTC. It translates to CASSISAGLNYGYTF.

This chain connects TRBV20-1 to TRBJ2-7, with D perhaps being TRBD1 or TRBD2 (5 bases each). This CDR3 contains 14 residues. Germline V gene data show CDR1 as DFQATT and CDR2 as SNEGSKA (reference sequence). With 2 bases removed from V and 4 bases from J, the gap between germline ends came to 15 bases. CDR3: CSARLNWDAYEQYF. DNA for the CDR3: TGCAGTGCTAGATTAAATTGGGACGCTTACGAGCAGTACTTC.

This clonotype appeared a few times. V gene TRBV12-3 or TRBV12-4 combines with J gene TRBJ1-5; D may be TRBD1 (6 bases). This CDR3 is 14 amino acids long. V shed 10 bases and J shed 0 bases, with 13 bases lying between them. CDR3 nucleotide sequence: TGTGCCACCACAGGGCTTACTAGCAATCAGCCCCAGCATTTT. Translation gives CATTGLTSNQPQHF.

The rearrangement links TRBV12-3 or TRBV12-4 to TRBJ2-3; 7 positions agree with TRBD2. The CDR3 sequence is 15 residues long. The V and J ends lost 6 bases and 2 bases, in that order; junction bases with no gene match: 8. CDR3 amino acids: CASSPPLAATDTQYF. The DNA of the CDR3 is TGTGCCAGCAGCCCTCCTCTAGCGGCCACAGATACGCAGTATTTT.

The chain has TRBV7-3 and TRBJ2-1, with 13 bases aligning to TRBD2. This CDR3 spans 18 amino acids. Germline V gene sequence: CDR1 SGHTA, CDR2 FQGTGA. The ends lost 5 bases at V and 3 bases at J; junction bases unmatched: 10. CDR3 loop: CASSPRTSGSHHYNEQFF. The CDR3 nucleotides are TGTGCCAGCAGCCCCCGGACTAGCGGGAGCCACCACTACAATGAGCAGTTCTTC. Variable domain in full (rest from reference TRBV7-3 and TRBJ2-1): GAGVSQTPSNKVTEKGKYVELRCDPISGHTALYWYRQSLGQGPEFLIYFQGTGAADDSGLPNDRFFAVRPEGSVSTLKIQRTERGDSAVYLCASSPRTSGSHHYNEQFFGPGTRLTVL.

The V call is TRBV11-2, the J call TRBJ2-3; TRBD1 agrees at 7 bases. CDR3 length: 15 amino acids. The ends lost 3 bases at V and 6 bases at J; junction bases unmatched: 9. CDR1 SGHAT and CDR2 FQNNGV come from the germline V gene. The CDR3 sequence is CASSFWTGSGDTQYF. The CDR3 region has the DNA TGTGCCAGCAGCTTCTGGACAGGAAGTGGTGATACGCAGTATTTT.

This chain joins TRBV14 and TRBJ2-1, with TRBD1 identical over 7 bases. Germline CDR1 and CDR2: SGHDN and FVKESK. V lost 1 base to trimming and J lost 12 bases; unmatched junction nucleotides: 6. The CDR3 has 13 amino acids. Written as DNA, the CDR3 is TGTGCCAGCAGCCAAGCGGGACAGCTTATGCAGTTCTTC. This encodes CASSQAGQLMQFF.

The chain carries TRBV5-1 and TRBJ2-1; D not resolved. Germline-derived CDR1 and CDR2 are SGHRS and YFSETQ. CDR3 size: 15 residues. Trimming removed 0 bases from V and 1 base from J, with 8 bases in between. The CDR3 sequence is CASSLDQISYNEQFF. The DNA for the CDR3 is TGCGCCAGCAGCTTGGACCAGATATCCTACAATGAGCAGTTCTTC.

The chain uses TRBV4-1 and TRBJ1-2; unclear D gene. In germline, CDR1 is MGHRA, CDR2 YSYEKL. This CDR3 has 14 residues. With 2 bases removed from V and 2 bases from J, the gap between germline ends came to 9 bases. The CDR3 DNA is TGCGCCAGCAGCCAAATGTTGCAGAACTATGGCTACACCTTC. The encoded protein is CASSQMLQNYGYTF.

V gene TRBV4-1 combines with J gene TRBJ2-7, with TRBD1 matching 7 bases. Trimming removed 3 bases from V and 4 bases from J; junction bases left unmatched: 9. CDR1 and CDR2 (germline): MGHRA, YSYEKL. There are 15 residues in the CDR3. In DNA form, the CDR3 reads TGCGCCAGCAGCCAGACCGACAGGGCATGGTACGAGCAGTACTTC. Its protein product is CASSQTDRAWYEQYF.

This clonotype was observed a handful of times. This chain links TRBV27 with TRBJ1-2, with D uncertain. The CDR3 is made up of 13 amino acids. Trimming pared 6 bases from V and 11 bases from J, leaving 19 bases between. CDR1 is MNHEY, CDR2 SMNVEV, per germline (reference sequence). CDR3 protein: CASSPGGGLRYTF. CDR3 DNA: TGTGCCAGCAGCCCTGGCGGAGGTCTGAGATACACCTTC.

This clonotype was seen at least ten times. The J gene is TRBJ2-3, the V gene TRBV7-2; perhaps TRBD2 as D (5 bases). The CDR3 is made up of 12 amino acids. CDR1 is SGHTA, CDR2 FQGNSA, per germline. The V and J ends lost 5 bases and 3 bases respectively, with 6 bases between them. The CDR3 DNA sequence: TGTGCCAGCAGCCGGACTACAGATACGCAGTATTTT. Residues: CASSRTTDTQYF.

This chain uses TRBV7-2 with TRBJ2-4; TRBD2 matches at 7 bases. Germline V gene sequence: CDR1 SGHTA, CDR2 FQGNSA. V shed 2 bases and J 7 bases; nucleotides not matched to a gene: 5. This CDR3 region has 14 residues. Written as DNA, the CDR3 is TGTGCCAGCAGCTTATCGACTAGCTGGAACATTCAGTACTTC. This gives the protein CASSLSTSWNIQYF.

V usage is TRBV6-6 and J usage is TRBJ1-5; the D gene is possibly TRBD1 (6 bases). V lost 0 bases to trimming and J lost 5 bases, with 17 bases between them. Germline CDR1 is MNHNY and CDR2 is SVGAGI (reference sequence). The length of the CDR3 is 17 residues. CDR3 sequence reads: CASSYSGGGKGDQPQHF. The CDR3 DNA is TGTGCCAGCAGTTACTCAGGAGGGGGTAAGGGCGATCAGCCCCAGCATTTT.

The V call is TRBV14, the J call TRBJ1-2; weak D call: TRBD1 (5 bases). The CDR3 has 14 residues. Germline V gene sequence: CDR1 SGHDN, CDR2 FVKESK. The V and J ends lost 2 bases and 4 bases respectively, with 11 bases between them. For the CDR3, the DNA is TGTGCCAGCAGCCAAAATCGGCAGGGCTATGGCTACACCTTC. It is translated as CASSQNRQGYGYTF.

The chain links TRBV5-1 to TRBJ2-7; 8 bases agree with TRBD1. This CDR3 is 15 amino acids long. Germline trimming cut 3 bases from V and 5 bases from J; bases unmatched to any gene: 10. Germline V gives CDR1 SGHRS, CDR2 YFSETQ. This CDR3 is CASSWIRTGINEQYF. The CDR3, as DNA: TGCGCCAGCAGCTGGATCAGGACAGGGATCAACGAGCAGTACTTC.

The chain employs TRBV10-3 and TRBJ2-1; 10 bases are a match to TRBD2. Germline V CDR1 and CDR2: ENHRY, SYGVKD. The CDR3 has 18 amino acids. The ends lost 7 bases at V and 2 bases at J; junction bases unmatched: 14. CDR3: CAIKSGPMTSGPYNEQFF. CDR3 DNA sequence: TGTGCCATCAAATCCGGCCCCATGACTAGCGGGCCCTACAATGAGCAGTTCTTC.

Details on this clonotype: At one boundary the junction diverges from the germline segment, which might be a read error. The chain couples TRBV20-1 to TRBJ2-5, with 9 bases aligning to TRBD1. The CDR3 length is 16 residues. Germline CDR1 DFQATT, CDR2 SNEGSKA (reference sequence). CDR3 loop: CSARPLQGAYQETQYF. CDR3 sequence (DNA): TGCAGTGCTAGACCACTACAGGGGGCGTACCAGGAGACCCAGTACTTC.

J is TRBJ1-2 and V is TRBV11-2, with D hard to call. In germline, CDR1 is SGHAT, CDR2 FQNNGV. CDR3 length equals 13 residues. The ends were cut back, 1 base at V and 5 bases at J, with 8 bases in the middle. CDR3 sequence: CASSLVGLYGYTF. CDR3 sequence (DNA): TGTGCCAGCAGCTTAGTAGGGTTATATGGCTACACCTTC. Based on the CDR3 plus reference TRBV11-2 and TRBJ1-2, the full variable domain is EAGVAQSPRYKIIEKRQSVAFWCNPISGHATLYWYQQILGQGPKLLIQFQNNGVVDDSQLPKDRFSAERLKGVDSTLKIQPAKLEDSAVYLCASSLVGLYGYTFGSGTRLTVV.